Listed below are T cell receptor beta chains from one sample, sequenced in a study of cytomegalovirus exposure and HLA in healthy donors. Profiling relied on immunoSEQ multiplex PCR, and the TCRdb table lists in-frame clones only, not all of them. The sample lists about 130,000 clones, about four fifths seen once, with about 4.4% in the top ten. The sample was PBMCs. The receptor set was obtained from a man younger than 40 in good health. The CDR3 runs from the conserved cysteine through the conserved F or W. The order of the fields is D gene, V gene, J gene, clone size, CDR3 protein, CDR3 DNA. The D gene is left open where the match is weak. Clone size is given for some rows only: seen once, a few or many times, or a class if the clone is expanded.

d_gene: TRBD2
v_gene: TRBV9
j_gene: TRBJ2-3
abundance: -
CDR3aa: CASNAMGGLAAGGADTQYF
CDR3nt: TGTGCCAGCAACGCAATGGGAGGACTAGCGGCGGGGGGCGCAGATACGCAGTATTTT

d_gene: -
v_gene: TRBV19
j_gene: TRBJ1-1
abundance: -
CDR3aa: CASGGGPSDTEAFF
CDR3nt: TGTGCCAGCGGGGGGGGGCCGTCGGACACTGAAGCTTTCTTT

d_gene: -
v_gene: TRBV2
j_gene: TRBJ2-7
abundance: -
CDR3aa: CASSGPGGPPGVYEQYF
CDR3nt: TGTGCCAGCAGTGGACCCGGTGGGCCCCCGGGGGTCTACGAGCAGTACTTC

d_gene: -
v_gene: TRBV6-4
j_gene: TRBJ2-2
abundance: -
CDR3aa: CASSTLADTGELFF
CDR3nt: TGTGCCAGCAGTACCCTAGCTGACACCGGGGAGCTGTTTTTT

d_gene: -
v_gene: TRBV27
j_gene: TRBJ2-5
abundance: -
CDR3aa: CASSQGRGTQYF
CDR3nt: TGTGCCAGCAGCCAGGGCCGAGGGACCCAGTACTTC

d_gene: -
v_gene: TRBV30
j_gene: TRBJ1-1
abundance: few
CDR3aa: CAWSLSEPEAFF
CDR3nt: TGTGCCTGGAGTTTATCGGAGCCTGAAGCTTTCTTT

d_gene: -
v_gene: TRBV7-9
j_gene: TRBJ2-5
abundance: -
CDR3aa: CASSLETAGNGKTQYF
CDR3nt: TGTGCCAGCAGCTTGGAGACAGCGGGTAACGGAAAGACCCAGTACTTC

d_gene: -
v_gene: TRBV27
j_gene: TRBJ2-3
abundance: -
CDR3aa: CASMFFPGEHPNTQYF
CDR3nt: TGTGCCAGCATGTTCTTCCCGGGTGAACACCCGAATACGCAGTATTTT

d_gene: TRBD1
v_gene: TRBV28
j_gene: TRBJ2-7
abundance: -
CDR3aa: CASSLLEDRSSYEQYF
CDR3nt: TGTGCCAGCAGTTTATTGGAGGACAGGAGCTCCTACGAGCAGTACTTC

d_gene: TRBD2
v_gene: TRBV7-9
j_gene: TRBJ2-7
abundance: few
CDR3aa: CASSLGPPSGNSYEQYF
CDR3nt: TGTGCCAGCAGCTTAGGGCCTCCTAGCGGGAACTCCTACGAGCAGTACTTC

d_gene: TRBD2
v_gene: TRBV2
j_gene: TRBJ2-5
abundance: -
CDR3aa: CASRVGASGSYETQYF
CDR3nt: TGTGCCAGCAGAGTAGGGGCTAGCGGGAGTTATGAGACCCAGTACTTC

d_gene: -
v_gene: TRBV19
j_gene: TRBJ2-7
abundance: once
CDR3aa: CASRDSYEQYF
CDR3nt: TGTGCCAGTAGAGACAGCTACGAGCAGTACTTC

d_gene: TRBD1
v_gene: TRBV19
j_gene: TRBJ1-3
abundance: few
CDR3aa: CASSNPGQANSGNTIYF
CDR3nt: TGTGCCAGTAGTAACCCGGGACAGGCCAACTCTGGAAACACCATATATTTT

d_gene: -
v_gene: TRBV5-8
j_gene: TRBJ1-5
abundance: -
CDR3aa: CASSSYNQPQHF
CDR3nt: TGTGCCAGCAGCTCCTACAATCAGCCCCAGCATTTT

d_gene: -
v_gene: TRBV30
j_gene: TRBJ2-5
abundance: -
CDR3aa: CAWSGVRETQYF
CDR3nt: TGTGCCTGGAGTGGAGTAAGAGAGACCCAGTACTTC

d_gene: TRBD1
v_gene: TRBV7-7
j_gene: TRBJ1-1
abundance: -
CDR3aa: CASSKDRDSDEAFF
CDR3nt: TGTGCCAGCAGCAAAGACCGGGACAGTGATGAAGCTTTCTTT

d_gene: TRBD1
v_gene: TRBV27
j_gene: TRBJ2-5
abundance: once
CDR3aa: CASRDRGSSETQYF
CDR3nt: TGTGCCAGCCGAGACAGGGGGTCGTCAGAGACCCAGTACTTC

d_gene: -
v_gene: TRBV4-3
j_gene: TRBJ1-3
abundance: few
CDR3aa: CASSQDHGDHSGNTIYF
CDR3nt: TGCGCCAGCAGCCAAGACCACGGAGATCACTCTGGAAACACCATATATTTT

d_gene: -
v_gene: TRBV29-1
j_gene: TRBJ1-5
abundance: -
CDR3aa: CSVVSETNQPQHF
CDR3nt: TGCAGCGTTGTCTCGGAGACTAATCAGCCCCAGCATTTT

d_gene: TRBD2
v_gene: TRBV5-4
j_gene: TRBJ2-5
abundance: -
CDR3aa: CASSLGPLVRGNQETQYF
CDR3nt: TGTGCCAGCAGCTTGGGCCCCCTCGTGCGGGGGAACCAAGAGACCCAGTACTTC

d_gene: -
v_gene: TRBV7-2
j_gene: TRBJ2-7
abundance: -
CDR3aa: CASSAGTQTSYEQYF
CDR3nt: TGTGCCAGCAGCGCCGGGACTCAAACCTCCTACGAGCAGTACTTC

d_gene: -
v_gene: TRBV7-2
j_gene: TRBJ2-5
abundance: -
CDR3aa: CASSLVRGAQETQYF
CDR3nt: TGTGCCAGCAGCTTAGTTCGCGGGGCCCAAGAGACCCAGTACTTC

d_gene: TRBD2
v_gene: TRBV6-5
j_gene: TRBJ2-1
abundance: few
CDR3aa: CASSLTSGSSYNEQFF
CDR3nt: TGTGCCAGCAGTTTGACTAGCGGCAGCTCCTACAATGAGCAGTTCTTC

d_gene: -
v_gene: TRBV4-1
j_gene: TRBJ1-5
abundance: -
CDR3aa: CASSQVVGNQPQHF
CDR3nt: TGCGCCAGCAGCCAAGTAGTGGGCAATCAGCCCCAGCATTTT

d_gene: TRBD1
v_gene: TRBV6-5
j_gene: TRBJ2-7
abundance: few
CDR3aa: CASRVPGQGTEQYF
CDR3nt: TGTGCCAGCAGGGTCCCGGGACAGGGGACCGAGCAGTACTTC

d_gene: TRBD1
v_gene: TRBV5-4
j_gene: TRBJ2-7
abundance: -
CDR3aa: CASSLGAGTGAYEQYF
CDR3nt: TGTGCCAGCAGCTTAGGAGCCGGGACAGGGGCCTACGAGCAGTACTTC

d_gene: -
v_gene: TRBV5-4
j_gene: TRBJ2-7
abundance: -
CDR3aa: CASSLPGGQTYEQYF
CDR3nt: TGTGCCAGCAGCTTACCGGGCGGACAGACCTACGAGCAGTACTTC

d_gene: TRBD1
v_gene: TRBV7-3
j_gene: TRBJ1-1
abundance: once
CDR3aa: CASSLMRTGGLMNTEAFF
CDR3nt: TGTGCCAGCAGCTTAATGCGTACAGGGGGCCTCATGAACACTGAAGCTTTCTTT

d_gene: -
v_gene: TRBV5-8
j_gene: TRBJ2-5
abundance: -
CDR3aa: CASTVRETQYF
CDR3nt: TGTGCCAGCACCGTGAGGGAGACCCAGTACTTC

d_gene: -
v_gene: TRBV20-1
j_gene: TRBJ1-4
abundance: -
CDR3aa: CSASIGQGLFF
CDR3nt: TGCAGTGCTAGTATTGGGCAGGGCCTGTTTTTT

d_gene: TRBD2
v_gene: TRBV19
j_gene: TRBJ2-7
abundance: -
CDR3aa: CASRLGLAGVDEQYF
CDR3nt: TGTGCCAGTAGGCTTGGACTAGCGGGAGTCGATGAGCAGTACTTC

d_gene: -
v_gene: TRBV7-2
j_gene: TRBJ1-5
abundance: few
CDR3aa: CASSLRGNQPQHF
CDR3nt: TGTGCCAGCAGCTTAAGGGGGAACCAGCCCCAGCATTTT

d_gene: TRBD2
v_gene: TRBV6-6
j_gene: TRBJ2-1
abundance: -
CDR3aa: CASSYDRLAGNEQFF
CDR3nt: TGTGCCAGCAGTTACGATAGACTAGCGGGGAATGAGCAGTTCTTC

d_gene: -
v_gene: TRBV13
j_gene: TRBJ2-7
abundance: -
CDR3aa: CASSLGQEGIYEQYF
CDR3nt: TGTGCCAGCAGCTTAGGCCAGGAGGGCATCTACGAGCAGTACTTC

d_gene: TRBD2
v_gene: TRBV19
j_gene: TRBJ2-4
abundance: once
CDR3aa: CASSIEFGAGGPGDIQYF
CDR3nt: TGTGCCAGTAGTATCGAGTTTGGAGCGGGAGGGCCGGGGGACATTCAGTACTTC

d_gene: -
v_gene: TRBV6-5
j_gene: TRBJ2-5
abundance: -
CDR3aa: CASSRVKRETQYF
CDR3nt: TGTGCCAGCAGCCGAGTTAAACGGGAGACCCAGTACTTC

d_gene: -
v_gene: TRBV4-3
j_gene: TRBJ2-2
abundance: once
CDR3aa: CASSQGINRRARNTGELFF
CDR3nt: TGCGCCAGCAGCCAAGGTATCAATAGGCGGGCCCGAAACACCGGGGAGCTGTTTTTT

d_gene: TRBD1
v_gene: TRBV6-6
j_gene: TRBJ2-1
abundance: -
CDR3aa: CASRGTGGNEQFF
CDR3nt: TGTGCCAGCCGGGGGACAGGGGGGAATGAGCAGTTCTTC

d_gene: TRBD1
v_gene: TRBV18
j_gene: TRBJ1-3
abundance: -
CDR3aa: CASSSRQGGLDTIYF
CDR3nt: TGTGCCAGCTCATCGAGACAGGGGGGATTGGACACCATATATTTT

d_gene: TRBD1
v_gene: TRBV7-7
j_gene: TRBJ2-2
abundance: -
CDR3aa: CASSQGQGAAGELFF
CDR3nt: TGTGCTAGCAGCCAAGGACAGGGGGCAGCCGGGGAGCTGTTTTTT

d_gene: TRBD1
v_gene: TRBV7-9
j_gene: TRBJ2-7
abundance: -
CDR3aa: CSSSLPTGAGYEQYF
CDR3nt: TGTTCCAGCAGCTTACCGACAGGGGCGGGATACGAGCAGTACTTC

d_gene: TRBD1
v_gene: TRBV5-1
j_gene: TRBJ1-1
abundance: once
CDR3aa: CASRILDRDTEAFF
CDR3nt: TGCGCCAGCCGTATACTAGACAGGGACACTGAAGCTTTCTTT

d_gene: TRBD2
v_gene: TRBV11-3
j_gene: TRBJ2-7
abundance: -
CDR3aa: CASSLGLAGKYEQYF
CDR3nt: TGTGCCAGCAGCCTGGGACTAGCGGGAAAATACGAGCAGTACTTC

d_gene: -
v_gene: TRBV7-9
j_gene: TRBJ2-7
abundance: -
CDR3aa: CSSSRDGYEQYF
CDR3nt: TGTTCCAGCAGCCGTGACGGGTACGAGCAGTACTTC

d_gene: -
v_gene: TRBV29-1
j_gene: TRBJ2-7
abundance: -
CDR3aa: CSVSDTKSYEQYF
CDR3nt: TGCAGCGTCTCGGACACCAAATCCTACGAGCAGTACTTC

d_gene: TRBD2
v_gene: TRBV28
j_gene: TRBJ2-1
abundance: -
CDR3aa: CASIAGETYNEQFF
CDR3nt: TGTGCCTCGATAGCGGGAGAAACCTACAATGAGCAGTTCTTC

d_gene: -
v_gene: TRBV7-9
j_gene: TRBJ1-5
abundance: -
CDR3aa: CSSVSGESNQPQHF
CDR3nt: TGTTCCAGCGTCTCGGGGGAAAGCAATCAGCCCCAGCATTTT

d_gene: -
v_gene: TRBV9
j_gene: TRBJ2-1
abundance: -
CDR3aa: CASSVASLNEQFF
CDR3nt: TGTGCCAGCAGCGTAGCTAGCCTCAATGAGCAGTTCTTC

d_gene: -
v_gene: TRBV25-1
j_gene: TRBJ2-5
abundance: -
CDR3aa: CASSEYRGQETQYF
CDR3nt: TGTGCCAGCAGTGAATATAGGGGTCAAGAGACCCAGTACTTC

d_gene: TRBD1
v_gene: TRBV6-5
j_gene: TRBJ1-1
abundance: -
CDR3aa: CASSQGDTEAFF
CDR3nt: TGTGCCAGCAGTCAGGGGGACACTGAAGCTTTCTTT

d_gene: -
v_gene: TRBV7-9
j_gene: TRBJ2-7
abundance: -
CDR3aa: CASSPVGGSYEQYF
CDR3nt: TGTGCCAGCAGCCCGGTGGGGGGCTCCTACGAGCAGTACTTC

d_gene: TRBD1
v_gene: TRBV4-1
j_gene: TRBJ1-3
abundance: few
CDR3aa: CASSQPTGARGNTIYF
CDR3nt: TGCGCCAGCAGCCAACCCACAGGGGCGCGTGGAAACACCATATATTTT

d_gene: -
v_gene: TRBV27
j_gene: TRBJ1-2
abundance: -
CDR3aa: CASSRTALKGYTF
CDR3nt: TGTGCCAGCAGTCGGACAGCTCTTAAAGGCTACACCTTC

d_gene: -
v_gene: TRBV5-1
j_gene: TRBJ1-2
abundance: -
CDR3aa: CASSLAQADGYTF
CDR3nt: TGCGCCAGCAGCTTGGCACAGGCAGATGGCTACACCTTC

d_gene: TRBD2
v_gene: TRBV6-1
j_gene: TRBJ2-7
abundance: few
CDR3aa: CASRGLAGTYEQYF
CDR3nt: TGTGCCAGCAGGGGACTAGCGGGGACCTACGAGCAGTACTTC